These 11 T cell receptor beta chains share one sample of origin, sequenced in a study of cytomegalovirus exposure and HLA in healthy donors. The PCR employed 60 Vbeta primers together with 13 Jbeta primers. TCRdb's copy holds only in-frame clones and misses some; the assay was immunoSEQ multiplex PCR. Counted here are 100,000 or so clones, around four fifths occurring once; the ten biggest clones make up about 9.5%. The sample taken for sequencing was PBMCs. The origin of the receptors is a man in his thirties or forties in good health and CMV-seropositive.

This chain uses TRBV7-9 with TRBJ2-5; 7 nucleotides align to TRBD1. The tail of the sequence fits TRBJ2-7 better, so the J call may be wrong. The CDR3 length is 14 residues. Germline V lookup: CDR1 SEHNR, CDR2 FQNEAQ (reference sequence). The CDR3 bases are TGTGCCAGCAGCCAGGACAGGACTCTCCCCGAGCAGTACTTC. Encoded protein: CASSQDRTLPEQYF.

This clone was seen a few times. The V and J genes are TRBV6-1 and TRBJ2-3; TRBD2 aligns across 14 bases. V dropped 4 bases and J dropped 5; count of bases not matched to a gene: 2. Germline loops: CDR1 MNHNS, CDR2 SASEGT. The CDR3 totals 15 residues. The CDR3 spells CASSVTSGGGDTQYF. The CDR3 region has the DNA TGTGCCAGCAGTGTGACTAGCGGGGGGGGAGATACGCAGTATTTT.

J is TRBJ2-2 and V is TRBV6-5; tentative D call: TRBD1 (5 bases). From germline, CDR1 is MNHEY and CDR2 SVGAGI. There are 15 residues in the CDR3. V shed 2 bases and J shed 7 bases, with 14 bases lying between them. The CDR3, as DNA: TGTGCCAGCAGTTACCAGGGTCCCATGGTCGGGGAGCTGTTTTTT. It encodes CASSYQGPMVGELFF.

The J gene is TRBJ2-7, the V gene TRBV18; 9 nucleotides align to TRBD1. V shed 5 bases, J shed 3 bases, and the junction held 11 bases outside the gene matches. This CDR3 has 16 amino acids. Germline V gene sequence: CDR1 KGHSH, CDR2 LQKENI. CDR3 nucleotide sequence: TGTGCCAGCTCAACGGCTCTTGTGACAGGGGGCTACGAGCAGTACTTC. Protein product: CASSTALVTGGYEQYF.

This clone was recorded only once. J is TRBJ2-7 and V is TRBV28, with 8 positions matching TRBD1. V shed 7 bases and J 5 bases; nucleotides not matched to a gene: 7. CDR1 is MDHEN and CDR2 is SYDVKM in the germline V gene. CDR3 length: 13 amino acids. This CDR3 is CASTPGTGNEQYF. In nucleotides, the CDR3 is TGTGCCAGCACCCCCGGGACAGGTAACGAGCAGTACTTC.

This chain connects TRBV19 to TRBJ1-5; no definite D call. Germline CDR1 and CDR2: LNHDA and SQIVND (reference sequence). The CDR3 runs 17 residues. V was pared by 0 bases and J by 2 bases, with 14 bases between. This CDR3 is CASSIDRGSYGNQPQHF. The CDR3 nucleotides read TGTGCCAGTAGTATAGATCGTGGCTCTTATGGCAATCAGCCCCAGCATTTT.

V gene TRBV4-3 combines with J gene TRBJ1-4; 12 bases map to TRBD1. There are 18 residues in the CDR3. V lost 3 bases, J lost 4 bases, and 9 bases stayed unmatched. The germline V gene encodes CDR1 LGHNA and CDR2 YSLEER. CDR3 sequence reads: CASSQTTGTGGLNEKLFF. Here the CDR3 DNA reads TGCGCCAGCAGCCAGACTACCGGGACAGGGGGCCTTAATGAAAAACTGTTTTTT.

V gene TRBV7-2 combines with J gene TRBJ2-1; TRBD1 might be the D (6 bases). The CDR3 is 15 residues long. CDR1 SGHTA and CDR2 FQGNSA come from the germline V gene. V lost 8 bases to trimming and J lost 0 bases, with 14 bases between them. The chain's CDR3 is CASRSTGSSYNEQFF. As DNA, the CDR3 is TGTGCCAGCCGCTCCACAGGGAGCTCCTACAATGAGCAGTTCTTC.

The V and J genes are TRBV5-4 and TRBJ2-7; 10 bases are a match to TRBD2. Per germline, CDR1 SGHNT and CDR2 YYREEE (reference sequence). V lost 4 bases to trimming and J lost 5 bases; unmatched junction nucleotides: 12. The CDR3 totals 16 residues. The CDR3 region has the DNA TGTGCCAGCAGCCTACGACTAGCGGGCTCTTCCGACGAGCAGTACTTC. This gives the protein CASSLRLAGSSDEQYF. Full variable domain (rest looked up from reference TRBV5-4 and TRBJ2-7): ETGVTQSPTHLIKTRGQQVTLRCSSQSGHNTVSWYQQALGQGPQFIFQYYREEENGRGNFPPRFSGLQFPNYSSELNVNALELDDSALYLCASSLRLAGSSDEQYFGPGTRLTVT.

The chain joins TRBV7-9 to TRBJ2-3; 7 positions agree with TRBD1. V lost 5 bases and J lost 0; bases outside the gene matches: 11. There are 17 residues in the CDR3. Per the germline V gene, CDR1 is SEHNR and CDR2 is FQNEAQ (reference sequence). The CDR3 spells CASSEGTVSPSTDTQYF. Here the CDR3 DNA reads TGTGCCAGCAGCGAGGGGACAGTTTCCCCTAGCACAGATACGCAGTATTTT.

This clone has a handful of counts. The V gene is TRBV30, the J gene TRBJ1-1; no definite D call. In germline, CDR1 is GTSNPN, CDR2 SVGIG (reference sequence). Deletions cut 5 bases from V and 5 bases from J, with 6 bases between. CDR3 length equals 10 residues. The CDR3 nucleotides read TGTGCCTGGGAGAGGACTGAAGCTTTCTTT. Residues: CAWERTEAFF.